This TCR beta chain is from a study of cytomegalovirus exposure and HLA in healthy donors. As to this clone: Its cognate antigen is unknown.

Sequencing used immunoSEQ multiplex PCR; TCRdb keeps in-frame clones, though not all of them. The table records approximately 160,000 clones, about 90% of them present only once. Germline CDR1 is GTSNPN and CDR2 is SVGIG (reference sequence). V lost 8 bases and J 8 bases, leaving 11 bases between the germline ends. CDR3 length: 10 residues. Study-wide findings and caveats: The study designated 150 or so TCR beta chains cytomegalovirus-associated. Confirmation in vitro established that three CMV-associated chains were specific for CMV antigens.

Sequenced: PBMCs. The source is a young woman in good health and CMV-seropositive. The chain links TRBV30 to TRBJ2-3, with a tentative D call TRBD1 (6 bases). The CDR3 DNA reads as TGTGCCGGGGGCTCGATTACGCAGTATTTT. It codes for CAGGSITQYF. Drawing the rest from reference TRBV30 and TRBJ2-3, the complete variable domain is SQTIHQWPATLVQPVGSPLSLECTVEGTSNPNLYWYRQAAGRGLQLLFYSVGIGQISSEVPQNLSASRPQDRQFILSSKKLLLSDSGFYLCAGGSITQYFGPGTRLTVL.